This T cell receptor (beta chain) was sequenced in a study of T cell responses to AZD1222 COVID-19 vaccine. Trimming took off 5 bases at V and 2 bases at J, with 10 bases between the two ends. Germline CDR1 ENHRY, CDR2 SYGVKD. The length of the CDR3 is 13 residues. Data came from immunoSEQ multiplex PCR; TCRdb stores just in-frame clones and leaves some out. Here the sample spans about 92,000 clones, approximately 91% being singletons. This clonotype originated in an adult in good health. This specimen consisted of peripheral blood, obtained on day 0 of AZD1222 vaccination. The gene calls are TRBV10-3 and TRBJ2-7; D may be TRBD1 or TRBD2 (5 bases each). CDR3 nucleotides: TGTGCCATCAGTCGCCCGGGACCCTACGAGCAGTACTTC. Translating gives CAISRPGPYEQYF.